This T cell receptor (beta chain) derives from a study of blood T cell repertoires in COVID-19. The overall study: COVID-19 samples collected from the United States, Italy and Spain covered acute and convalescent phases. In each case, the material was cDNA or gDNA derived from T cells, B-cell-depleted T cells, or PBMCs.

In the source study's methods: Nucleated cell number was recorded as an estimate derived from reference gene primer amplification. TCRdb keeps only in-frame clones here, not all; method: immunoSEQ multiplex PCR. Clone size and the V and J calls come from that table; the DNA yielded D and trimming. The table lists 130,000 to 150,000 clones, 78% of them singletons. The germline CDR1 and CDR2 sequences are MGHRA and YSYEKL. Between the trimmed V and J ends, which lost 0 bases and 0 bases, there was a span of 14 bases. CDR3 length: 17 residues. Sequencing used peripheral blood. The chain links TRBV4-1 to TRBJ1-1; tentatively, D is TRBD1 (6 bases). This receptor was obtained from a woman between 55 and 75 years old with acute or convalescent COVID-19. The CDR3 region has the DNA TGCGCCAGCAGCCAAGATAGGTGGACAGTCTTGAACACTGAAGCTTTCTTT. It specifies CASSQDRWTVLNTEAFF.